Listed below are T cell receptor beta chains from one sample, sequenced in a study of cytomegalovirus exposure and HLA in healthy donors. Clones were sequenced by immunoSEQ multiplex PCR, and TCRdb holds only the in-frame ones, with some missing. This sample yields 150,000 or so clones, of which 64% are seen a single time; less than 3.5% belongs to the top ten. The specimen sequenced was PBMCs. These receptors all stem from a woman in her twenties or thirties in good health and CMV-seropositive. Both conserved end residues are part of each CDR3. D genes are given only for firm matches. Rows give clone size only sometimes, using once, few, many, or a class for an expanded clone.

J gene: TRBJ1-1; clone size: .; D gene: TRBD1; V gene: TRBV6-5; CDR3 protein: CASSTGGRAFF; CDR3 DNA: TGTGCCAGCAGTACAGGGGGCAGGGCTTTCTTT
J gene: TRBJ1-3; clone size: .; D gene: .; V gene: TRBV9; CDR3 protein: CASSVGQLSGNTIYF; CDR3 DNA: TGTGCCAGCAGCGTCGGACAGCTCTCTGGAAACACCATATATTTT
J gene: TRBJ2-7; clone size: .; D gene: TRBD2; V gene: TRBV10-3; CDR3 protein: CAVAGGGSYEQYF; CDR3 DNA: TGTGCCGTGGCGGGGGGGGGCTCCTACGAGCAGTACTTC
J gene: TRBJ2-5; clone size: few; D gene: .; V gene: TRBV30; CDR3 protein: CAWSQMAETQYF; CDR3 DNA: TGTGCCTGGAGTCAGATGGCAGAGACCCAGTACTTC
J gene: TRBJ2-7; clone size: .; D gene: TRBD2; V gene: TRBV4-1; CDR3 protein: CASSRGAREGAEQYF; CDR3 DNA: TGCGCCAGCAGCCGCGGTGCGAGGGAGGGTGCCGAGCAGTACTTC
J gene: TRBJ1-1; clone size: .; D gene: .; V gene: TRBV5-1; CDR3 protein: CASSERGLSRGAFF; CDR3 DNA: TGCGCCAGCAGCGAAAGGGGGTTAAGCCGAGGAGCTTTCTTT
J gene: TRBJ2-5; clone size: .; D gene: TRBD2; V gene: TRBV2; CDR3 protein: CASKAGGLETQYF; CDR3 DNA: TGTGCCAGTAAAGCGGGGGGGCTTGAGACCCAGTACTTC
J gene: TRBJ2-3; clone size: .; D gene: TRBD2; V gene: TRBV7-3; CDR3 protein: CASSRVGAGGPQTDTQYF; CDR3 DNA: TGTGCCAGCAGCCGAGTAGGAGCGGGGGGGCCCCAAACAGATACGCAGTATTTT
J gene: TRBJ2-7; clone size: .; D gene: TRBD2; V gene: TRBV5-6; CDR3 protein: CASSLGGGDYEQYF; CDR3 DNA: TGTGCCAGCAGCTTGGGGGGAGGGGACTACGAGCAGTACTTC
J gene: TRBJ2-1; clone size: .; D gene: .; V gene: TRBV5-4; CDR3 protein: CASGQDRGNEQFF; CDR3 DNA: TGTGCCAGCGGTCAGGACAGAGGCAATGAGCAGTTCTTC
J gene: TRBJ2-5; clone size: .; D gene: TRBD2; V gene: TRBV10-1; CDR3 protein: CASSVSSGGEETQYF; CDR3 DNA: TGCGCCAGCAGTGTATCTAGCGGGGGAGAAGAGACCCAGTACTTC
J gene: TRBJ2-7; clone size: .; D gene: .; V gene: TRBV21-1; CDR3 protein: CASRDRNYEQYF; CDR3 DNA: TGTGCCAGCAGGGACAGAAACTACGAGCAGTACTTC
J gene: TRBJ1-5; clone size: .; D gene: .; V gene: TRBV7-9; CDR3 protein: CASSLSGNQPQHF; CDR3 DNA: TGTGCCAGCAGCTTAAGCGGCAATCAGCCCCAGCATTTT
J gene: TRBJ2-7; clone size: few; D gene: .; V gene: TRBV2; CDR3 protein: CASKRLGPYEQYF; CDR3 DNA: TGTGCCAGCAAGCGCCTCGGCCCCTACGAGCAGTACTTC
J gene: TRBJ2-1; clone size: once; D gene: .; V gene: TRBV5-4; CDR3 protein: CASSLDRGNEQFF; CDR3 DNA: TGTGCCAGCAGCTTGGATCGGGGCAATGAGCAGTTCTTC
J gene: TRBJ2-3; clone size: .; D gene: .; V gene: TRBV5-1; CDR3 protein: CASSLVSSADTDTQYF; CDR3 DNA: TGCGCCAGCAGCTTGGTGTCTAGCGCAGACACAGATACGCAGTATTTT
J gene: TRBJ2-7; clone size: .; D gene: .; V gene: TRBV5-4; CDR3 protein: CASSHRGGKPYEQYF; CDR3 DNA: TGTGCCAGCAGCCACCGGGGTGGTAAACCCTACGAGCAGTACTTC
J gene: TRBJ1-1; clone size: once; D gene: .; V gene: TRBV11-2; CDR3 protein: CASSYNWGRDTEAFF; CDR3 DNA: TGTGCCAGCAGCTATAATTGGGGCCGGGACACTGAAGCTTTCTTT
J gene: TRBJ2-3; clone size: once; D gene: .; V gene: TRBV2; CDR3 protein: CASSEAGLTTDTQYF; CDR3 DNA: TGTGCCAGCAGTGAAGCAGGACTAACCACAGATACGCAGTATTTT
J gene: TRBJ1-6; clone size: .; D gene: .; V gene: TRBV10-2; CDR3 protein: CASRGTSSSYNSPLHF; CDR3 DNA: TGCGCCAGCAGGGGGACATCAAGCTCCTATAATTCACCCCTCCACTTT
J gene: TRBJ2-1; clone size: few; D gene: .; V gene: TRBV9; CDR3 protein: CASSVSNLEQFF; CDR3 DNA: TGTGCCAGCAGCGTCTCCAACTTAGAGCAGTTCTTC
J gene: TRBJ1-2; clone size: .; D gene: .; V gene: TRBV2; CDR3 protein: CASSEAGTNYGYTF; CDR3 DNA: TGTGCCAGCAGTGAGGCAGGGACTAACTATGGCTACACCTTC
J gene: TRBJ2-7; clone size: .; D gene: .; V gene: TRBV28; CDR3 protein: CASIPGSSYEQYF; CDR3 DNA: TGTGCCAGCATTCCGGGAAGCTCCTACGAGCAGTACTTC
J gene: TRBJ2-7; clone size: .; D gene: .; V gene: TRBV6-5; CDR3 protein: CASMKEYGGYEQYF; CDR3 DNA: TGTGCCAGCATGAAGGAATACGGCGGCTACGAGCAGTACTTC
J gene: TRBJ1-1; clone size: many; D gene: .; V gene: TRBV7-8; CDR3 protein: CASSLDRNTEAFF; CDR3 DNA: TGTGCCAGCAGCCTAGACAGGAACACTGAAGCTTTCTTT
J gene: TRBJ2-1; clone size: .; D gene: .; V gene: TRBV4-1; CDR3 protein: CASSRGRQFTYNEQFF; CDR3 DNA: TGCGCCAGCAGCCGAGGTCGACAGTTCACCTACAATGAGCAGTTCTTC
J gene: TRBJ2-5; clone size: .; D gene: TRBD2; V gene: TRBV11-3; CDR3 protein: CASSRNPGLAWTQYF; CDR3 DNA: TGTGCCAGCAGCCGTAACCCGGGACTAGCGTGGACCCAGTACTTC
J gene: TRBJ2-2; clone size: few; D gene: TRBD1; V gene: TRBV30; CDR3 protein: CASSGQGVNTGELFF; CDR3 DNA: TGTGCCTCTTCAGGACAGGGGGTGAACACCGGGGAGCTGTTTTTT
J gene: TRBJ2-2; clone size: .; D gene: .; V gene: TRBV7-3; CDR3 protein: CASSSPGSGELFF; CDR3 DNA: TGTGCCAGCAGCTCACCTGGGAGCGGGGAGCTGTTTTTT
J gene: TRBJ1-1; clone size: few; D gene: TRBD1; V gene: TRBV29-1; CDR3 protein: CSANTPITGGVLNTEAFF; CDR3 DNA: TGCAGCGCCAACACCCCTATAACAGGGGGAGTACTGAACACTGAAGCTTTCTTT
J gene: TRBJ2-7; clone size: .; D gene: TRBD1; V gene: TRBV5-6; CDR3 protein: CASSLEVRDRATYEQYF; CDR3 DNA: TGTGCCAGCAGCCTGGAAGTCCGGGACAGGGCAACTTACGAGCAGTACTTC
J gene: TRBJ2-2; clone size: few; D gene: .; V gene: TRBV6-1; CDR3 protein: CASSLTGSGELFF; CDR3 DNA: TGTGCCAGCAGTTTAACAGGGTCCGGGGAGCTGTTTTTT
J gene: TRBJ1-5; clone size: .; D gene: TRBD1; V gene: TRBV28; CDR3 protein: CASKRTGNNQPQHF; CDR3 DNA: TGTGCCAGCAAACGGACAGGGAACAATCAGCCCCAGCATTTT
J gene: TRBJ2-4; clone size: .; D gene: .; V gene: TRBV7-8; CDR3 protein: CASSSLVRKNIQYF; CDR3 DNA: TGTGCCAGCAGCTCCTTAGTCCGCAAAAACATTCAGTACTTC
J gene: TRBJ1-1; clone size: .; D gene: .; V gene: TRBV5-1; CDR3 protein: CASSNGLRNTEAFF; CDR3 DNA: TGCGCCAGCAGCAACGGACTCAGGAACACTGAAGCTTTCTTT
J gene: TRBJ2-3; clone size: .; D gene: TRBD1; V gene: TRBV2; CDR3 protein: CASSGQGASDTQYF; CDR3 DNA: TGTGCCAGCAGCGGACAGGGGGCCTCAGATACGCAGTATTTT